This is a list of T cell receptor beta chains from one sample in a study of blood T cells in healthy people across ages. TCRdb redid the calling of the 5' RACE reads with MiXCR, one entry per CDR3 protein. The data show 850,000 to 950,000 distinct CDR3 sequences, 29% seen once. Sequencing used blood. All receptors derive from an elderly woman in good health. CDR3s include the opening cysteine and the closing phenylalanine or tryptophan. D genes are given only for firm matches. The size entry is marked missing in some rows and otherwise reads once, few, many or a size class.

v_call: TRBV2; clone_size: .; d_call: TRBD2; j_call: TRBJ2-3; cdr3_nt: TGTGCCAGCAGTGACAGAGCGGGGCGCACAGATACGCAGTATTTT; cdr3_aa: CASSDRAGRTDTQYF
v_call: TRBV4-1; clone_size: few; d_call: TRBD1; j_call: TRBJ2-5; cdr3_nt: TGCGCCAGCAGCCCCGGGACAGTCGAAGAGACCCAGTACTTC; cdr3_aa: CASSPGTVEETQYF
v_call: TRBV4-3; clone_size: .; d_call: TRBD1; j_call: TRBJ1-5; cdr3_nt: TGCGCCAGCAGCCAATACAGGGGAAGGCAGCCCCAGCATTTT; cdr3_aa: CASSQYRGRQPQHF
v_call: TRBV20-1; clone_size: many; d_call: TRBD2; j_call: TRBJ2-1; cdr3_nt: TGCAGTGCTGACCCGGGACTAGTAGGCGATGAGCAGTTCTTC; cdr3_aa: CSADPGLVGDEQFF
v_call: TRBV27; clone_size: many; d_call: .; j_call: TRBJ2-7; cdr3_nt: TGTGCCAGCAGTTTATCTCAGGTCTACGAGCAGTACTTC; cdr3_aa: CASSLSQVYEQYF
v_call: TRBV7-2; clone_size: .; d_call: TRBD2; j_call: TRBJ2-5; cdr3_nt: TGTGCCAGCAGCTTGGCGGGGGGGATCTACAATGAGCAGTACTTC; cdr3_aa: CASSLAGGIYNEQYF
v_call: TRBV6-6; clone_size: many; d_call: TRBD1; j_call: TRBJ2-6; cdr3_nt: TGTGCCAGCAGTCCCCAGGGGGCTGCCAACGTCCTGACTTTC; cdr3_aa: CASSPQGAANVLTF
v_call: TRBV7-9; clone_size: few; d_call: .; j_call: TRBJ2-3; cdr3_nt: TGTGCCAGCAGCTTCGGACCGGGGGATACGCAGTATTTT; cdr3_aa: CASSFGPGDTQYF
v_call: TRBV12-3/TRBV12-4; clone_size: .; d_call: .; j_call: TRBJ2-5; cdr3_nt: TGTGCCACTCGGCGGGACGGGTTAAAAGAGACCCAGTACTTC; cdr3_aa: CATRRDGLKETQYF
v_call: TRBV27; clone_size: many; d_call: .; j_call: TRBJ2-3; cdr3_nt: TGTGCCAGCAGGCTCATTTCAGGTGGCGCAGATACGCAGTATTTT; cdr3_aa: CASRLISGGADTQYF
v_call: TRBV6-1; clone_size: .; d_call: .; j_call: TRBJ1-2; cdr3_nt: TGTGCCAGCAGTGAATCAGGGGCTTATGGCTACACCTTC; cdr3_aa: CASSESGAYGYTF
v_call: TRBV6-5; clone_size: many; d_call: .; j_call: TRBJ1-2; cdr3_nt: TGTGCCAGCAGTACAAAAGGCATGGTATATGGCTACACCTTC; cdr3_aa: CASSTKGMVYGYTF
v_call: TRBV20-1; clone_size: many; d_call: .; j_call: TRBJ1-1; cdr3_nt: TGCAGTGCTAGTTGGGGTGCGAGTACTGAAGCTTTCTTT; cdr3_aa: CSASWGASTEAFF
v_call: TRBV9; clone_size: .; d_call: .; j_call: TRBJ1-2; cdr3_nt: TGTGCCAGCAGCGTCTCGGAAATCTATGGCTACACCTTC; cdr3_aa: CASSVSEIYGYTF
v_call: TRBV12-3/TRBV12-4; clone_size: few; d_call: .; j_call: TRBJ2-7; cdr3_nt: TGTGCCAGCAGGAAACACGGGAGAGGGGGTAATCACGAGCAGTACTTC; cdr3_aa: CASRKHGRGGNHEQYF
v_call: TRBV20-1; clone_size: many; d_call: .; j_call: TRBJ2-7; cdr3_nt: TGCAGTGTTGACACGGCTCAGGCACAGAACCGAGGAGGCTACGAGCAGTACTTC; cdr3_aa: CSVDTAQAQNRGGYEQYF
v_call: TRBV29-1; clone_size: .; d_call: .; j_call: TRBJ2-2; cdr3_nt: TGCAGCGTTGAGGCAGGGACCGGGGAGCTGTTTTTT; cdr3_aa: CSVEAGTGELFF
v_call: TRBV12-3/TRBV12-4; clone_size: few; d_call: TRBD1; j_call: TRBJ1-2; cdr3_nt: TGTGCCAGCAGTTTAAACAGGGGGTATGGCTACACCTTC; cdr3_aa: CASSLNRGYGYTF
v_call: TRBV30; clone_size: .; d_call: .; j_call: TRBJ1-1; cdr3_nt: TGTGCCTGGAGTGTATTAGGGAACGGCTATGAAGCTTTCTTT; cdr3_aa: CAWSVLGNGYEAFF
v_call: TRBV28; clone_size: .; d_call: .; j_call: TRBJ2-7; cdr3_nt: TGTGCCAGCAGTTCGACCTGCGAGCAGTACTTC; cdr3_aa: CASSSTCEQYF
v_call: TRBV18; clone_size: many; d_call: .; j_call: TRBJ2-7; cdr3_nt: TGTGCCAGCTCACCTCGGGACTCGAGCTCCTACGAGCAGTACTTC; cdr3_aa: CASSPRDSSSYEQYF
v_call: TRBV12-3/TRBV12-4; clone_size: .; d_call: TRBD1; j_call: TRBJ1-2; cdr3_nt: TGTGCCAGCAGTTTCGACAGGGACAGTGGCTACACCTTC; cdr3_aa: CASSFDRDSGYTF
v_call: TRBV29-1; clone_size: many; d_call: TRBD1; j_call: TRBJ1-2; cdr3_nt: TGCAGCGCTATACCGGGACAGGGAAACTATGGCTACACCTTC; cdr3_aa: CSAIPGQGNYGYTF
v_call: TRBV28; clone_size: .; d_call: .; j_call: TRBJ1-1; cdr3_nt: TGTGCCAGCTGGGCGCCACAGAACACTGAAGCTTTCTTT; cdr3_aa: CASWAPQNTEAFF
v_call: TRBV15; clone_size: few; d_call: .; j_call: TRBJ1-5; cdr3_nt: TGTGCCACCAGCGAGGGGCAACTACAGGAGCCCCAGCATTTT; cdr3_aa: CATSEGQLQEPQHF
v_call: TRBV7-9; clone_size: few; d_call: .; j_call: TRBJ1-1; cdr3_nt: TGTGCCAGCAGCCCCTTACAGGGTTTTATGAACACTGAAGCTTTCTTT; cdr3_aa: CASSPLQGFMNTEAFF
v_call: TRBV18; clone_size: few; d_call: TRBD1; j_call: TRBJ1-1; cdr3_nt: TGTGCCAGCTCACCTCCGGGACAGTCTAACGCTGAAGCTTTCTTT; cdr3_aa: CASSPPGQSNAEAFF
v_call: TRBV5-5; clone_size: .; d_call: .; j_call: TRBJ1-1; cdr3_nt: TGTGCCAGCAGCTTAAAAACCCGGTGGGCTTTCTTT; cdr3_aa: CASSLKTRWAFF
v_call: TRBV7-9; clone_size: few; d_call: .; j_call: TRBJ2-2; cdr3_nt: TGTGCCAGCAGCCCTGGGTCCGGGGAGCTGTTTTTT; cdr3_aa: CASSPGSGELFF
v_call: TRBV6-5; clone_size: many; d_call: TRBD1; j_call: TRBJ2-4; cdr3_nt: TGTGCCAGCAGCTCACCGGGACAGGCCAAAAACATTCAGTACTTC; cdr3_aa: CASSSPGQAKNIQYF
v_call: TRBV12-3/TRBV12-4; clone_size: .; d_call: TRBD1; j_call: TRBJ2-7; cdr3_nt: TGTGCCAGCAGTCTAACAGGGGCCAGCTCCTACGAGCAGTACTTC; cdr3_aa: CASSLTGASSYEQYF
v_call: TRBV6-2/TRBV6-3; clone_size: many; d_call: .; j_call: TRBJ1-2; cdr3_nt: TGTGCCAGCAGTTACTCGAAATCGGGAGAACGATACTATGGCTACACCTTC; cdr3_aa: CASSYSKSGERYYGYTF
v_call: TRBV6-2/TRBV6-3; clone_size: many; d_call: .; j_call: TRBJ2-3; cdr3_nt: TGTGCCAGCAGTTACAGGCAGGGCATCACAGATACGCAGTATTTT; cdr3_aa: CASSYRQGITDTQYF
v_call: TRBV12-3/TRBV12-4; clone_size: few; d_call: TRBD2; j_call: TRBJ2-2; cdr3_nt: TGTGCCAGCAGTCTCGGGACTAGCGGAAACACCGGGGAGCTGTTTTTT; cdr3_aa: CASSLGTSGNTGELFF
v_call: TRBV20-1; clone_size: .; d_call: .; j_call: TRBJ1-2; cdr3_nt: TGCAGTGCTATCAGCGGGGATCCGACATATGGCTGCACCTTC; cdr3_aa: CSAISGDPTYGCTF
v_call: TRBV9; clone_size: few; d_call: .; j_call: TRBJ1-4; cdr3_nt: TGTGCCAGCAGCAGACGTCCAAGCCCGAATGAAAAACTGTTTTTT; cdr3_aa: CASSRRPSPNEKLFF
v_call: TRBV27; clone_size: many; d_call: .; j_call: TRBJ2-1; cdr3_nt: TGTGCCAGCAGTTTAATGGCGGGGTCGTACGAGCAGTTCTTC; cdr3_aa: CASSLMAGSYEQFF
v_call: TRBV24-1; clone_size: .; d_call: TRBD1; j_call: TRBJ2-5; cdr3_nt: TGTGCCACCAACAGGGGGCGCGGGGAGACCCAGTACTTC; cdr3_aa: CATNRGRGETQYF
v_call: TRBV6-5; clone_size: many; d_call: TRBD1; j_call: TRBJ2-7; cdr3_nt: TGTGCCAGCAGTTTCGGATTCTCCAGGGGGAGCTCCTACGAGCAGTACTTC; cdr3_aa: CASSFGFSRGSSYEQYF
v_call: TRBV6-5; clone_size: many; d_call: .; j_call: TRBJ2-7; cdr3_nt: TGTGCCAGCAGTAGAGACCTGTCCTACGAGCAGTACTTC; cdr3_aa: CASSRDLSYEQYF
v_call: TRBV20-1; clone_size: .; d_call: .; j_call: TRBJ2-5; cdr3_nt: TGCAGTGCACCAGATCGCAGTTCGGGGATTGGGACCCAGTACTTC; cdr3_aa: CSAPDRSSGIGTQYF
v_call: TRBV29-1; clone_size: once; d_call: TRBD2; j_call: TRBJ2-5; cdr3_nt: TGCAGCGTTGAGGGGGGCCTAGCGGGCGAGACCCAGTACTTC; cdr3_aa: CSVEGGLAGETQYF
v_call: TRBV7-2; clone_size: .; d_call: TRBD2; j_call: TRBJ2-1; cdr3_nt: TGTGCCAGCAGCTTGGACGCGGGGGGGGTCTACAATGAGCAGTTCTTC; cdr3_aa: CASSLDAGGVYNEQFF
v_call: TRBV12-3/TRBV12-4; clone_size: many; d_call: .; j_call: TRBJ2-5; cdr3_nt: TGTGCCAGCAGTTTAAGGGGTCAAGAGACCCAGTACTTC; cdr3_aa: CASSLRGQETQYF
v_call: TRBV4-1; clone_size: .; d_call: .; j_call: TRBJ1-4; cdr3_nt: TGCGCCAGCAGCCAATACAGAGGTCAAAGGGAAAAACTGTTTTTT; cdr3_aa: CASSQYRGQREKLFF
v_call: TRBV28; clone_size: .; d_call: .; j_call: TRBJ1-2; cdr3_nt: TGTGCCAGCAGTTTGGACGGCAACTATGGCTGCACCTTC; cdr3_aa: CASSLDGNYGCTF
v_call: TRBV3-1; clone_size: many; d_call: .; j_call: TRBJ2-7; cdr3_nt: TGTGCCAGCAGCCCTTACCCTATCTCCGAGCAGTACTTC; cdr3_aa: CASSPYPISEQYF
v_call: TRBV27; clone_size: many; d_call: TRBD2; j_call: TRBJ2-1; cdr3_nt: TGTGCCAGCAGTCGCCTAGGACTAGCGGCCAATGAGCAGTTCTTC; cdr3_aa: CASSRLGLAANEQFF
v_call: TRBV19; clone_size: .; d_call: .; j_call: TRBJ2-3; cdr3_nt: TGTGCCACCCGCCAGCGGGACATAGATACGCAGTATTTT; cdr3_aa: CATRQRDIDTQYF
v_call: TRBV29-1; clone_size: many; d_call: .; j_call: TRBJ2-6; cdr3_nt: TGCAGCGTTGGAGGGGAGGGGGGAGGATCCGGGGCCAACGTCCTGACTTTC; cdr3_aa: CSVGGEGGGSGANVLTF
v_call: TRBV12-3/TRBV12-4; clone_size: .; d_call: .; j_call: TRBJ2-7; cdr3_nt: TGTGCCAGCAGTTTAGCGGGGGGTCCCTGGTCCGAGCAGTACTTC; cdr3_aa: CASSLAGGPWSEQYF
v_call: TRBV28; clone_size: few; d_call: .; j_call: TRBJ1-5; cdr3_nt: TGTGCCAGCACGTCTAGCAATCAGCCCCAGCATTTT; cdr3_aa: CASTSSNQPQHF